This TCR beta chain was retrieved from a study of CXCR3-negative and CXCR3-positive naive CD8 T cells. General study results and limits: A higher hydrophobicity marked the TRB CDR3s of CXCR3-positive naive cells versus CXCR3-negative naive cells. No difference in surface CD5 was seen between naive subsets, and TCR strength was inferred from TRB CDR3 properties.

The method, 5' RACE with UMI labels, was used to prepare the TRB cDNA libraries. With the 5' RACE reads reprocessed, TCRdb shows one record per CDR3 protein and no DNA. The specimen's table records 130,000 to 150,000 distinct CDR3 sequences. Comment on this clonotype: Its antigen is not identified.

There are 13 residues in the CDR3. Germline CDR1 is SQVTM and CDR2 is ANQGSEA. Sequencing used naive CXCR3+ CD8+ T cells from blood. The sample's subset: CD45RO-CCR7+CD27+CD95- naive CD8+ T cells expressing CXCR3 (TNR3+). The clonotype originates from a human donor in good health. Some clones in this sample may be carry-over from other donors' samples. The chain is built from TRBV29-1 and TRBJ2-2; TCRdb calls TRBD1, which cannot be checked without DNA. CDR3 protein: CSVTDRDKEELFF.